The 27 T cell receptor beta chains presented below share a single source sample, sequenced in a study of OX40 agonist ivuxolimab in advanced cancers. Data came from immunoSEQ multiplex PCR; TCRdb stores just in-frame clones and leaves some out. Here the sample spans 50,000 to 70,000 clones, less than 85% being singletons. Here the sequenced sample was CD4+ or CD8+ T cells sorted from blood, taken in a trial of the OX40 agonist ivuxolimab. The receptor source for this set is an adult with an advanced solid tumor such as melanoma, head and neck, liver or kidney cancer.

The V gene is TRBV10-3, the J gene TRBJ2-3; the D is unclear. In germline, CDR1 is ENHRY, CDR2 SYGVKD. CDR3 length equals 15 residues. The germline V and J ends were trimmed by 2 bases and 2 bases, with 11 bases remaining between them. Here the CDR3 reads CAISERVPFTDTQYF. CDR3 nucleotide sequence: TGTGCCATCAGTGAGCGGGTCCCTTTCACAGATACGCAGTATTTT.

The chain couples TRBV29-1 to TRBJ2-3; D is perhaps TRBD1 or TRBD2 (5 bases each). Per germline, CDR1 SQVTM and CDR2 ANQGSEA. V dropped 8 bases and J dropped 2 bases, with 11 bases sitting between them. This CDR3 region has 12 residues. As DNA, the CDR3 is TGCAGCACCGGGGCCCACACAGATACGCAGTATTTT. It encodes CSTGAHTDTQYF.

The chain combines TRBV4-2 with TRBJ2-1, with 11 bases fitting TRBD2. The CDR3 extends over 16 amino acids. After removal of 0 bases from V and 3 bases from J, the junction contained 1 base not matched to a gene. Germline loops: CDR1 LGHNA, CDR2 YNFKEQ. This chain's CDR3 is CASSQDLAGGYNEQFF. The CDR3 coding sequence is TGTGCCAGCAGCCAAGATCTAGCGGGGGGCTACAATGAGCAGTTCTTC.

The chain links TRBV18 to TRBJ2-1; possible D gene TRBD1, 6 bases. V gave up 4 bases and J gave up 2 bases, with 12 bases separating them. CDR1 and CDR2 from the germline V gene are KGHSH and LQKENI. The length of the CDR3 is 15 residues. This CDR3 is CASSLGTPPYNEQFF. In nucleotides, the CDR3 is TGTGCCAGCTCACTGGGGACACCGCCCTACAATGAGCAGTTCTTC.

V is TRBV25-1 and J is TRBJ2-3; D might be TRBD1 (6 bases). This CDR3 is built from 14 residues. CDR1 and CDR2 (germline): MGHDK, SYGVNS. Between the trimmed V and J ends, which lost 7 bases and 0 bases, there was a span of 11 bases. The CDR3 DNA reads TGTGCCAGCACCGGGACACTCAGCACAGATACGCAGTATTTT. Protein sequence: CASTGTLSTDTQYF.

The rearrangement uses TRBV5-4 and TRBJ2-3; 14 bases are shared with TRBD2. V was clipped by 4 bases and J by 1 base; unmatched bases: 5. There are 17 residues in the CDR3. Germline values: CDR1 SGHNT, CDR2 YYREEE (reference sequence). This CDR3 reads CASSKGLAGAGTDTQYF. For the CDR3, the DNA is TGTGCCAGCAGCAAGGGACTAGCGGGGGCGGGCACAGATACGCAGTATTTT. Full variable domain (missing parts from reference TRBV5-4 and TRBJ2-3): ETGVTQSPTHLIKTRGQQVTLRCSSQSGHNTVSWYQQALGQGPQFIFQYYREEENGRGNFPPRFSGLQFPNYSSELNVNALELDDSALYLCASSKGLAGAGTDTQYFGPGTRLTVL.

In this sample, this clone turned up once. This CDR3 reads CASHPLAARGEQYF. Here the CDR3 DNA reads TGTGCCAGCCATCCTCTAGCGGCCCGTGGCGAGCAGTACTTC. The chain joins TRBV6-5 to TRBJ2-7; the match to TRBD2 covers 7 bases. V gave up 8 bases and J gave up 6 bases; unmatched junction bases: 13. There are 14 residues in the CDR3. The V gene's germline CDR1 is MNHEY and CDR2 SVGAGI.

The chain recombines TRBV6-5 with TRBJ2-3; no clear D. Germline-derived CDR1 and CDR2 are MNHEY and SVGAGI. The V gene lost 6 bases and the J gene lost 3 bases, with 4 bases spanning the gap. This CDR3 comprises 11 residues. In nucleotides, the CDR3 is TGTGCCAGCAGGGCAACAGATACGCAGTATTTT. Translated, it gives CASRATDTQYF.

This clone was observed a handful of times. This rearrangement joins TRBV6-1 to TRBJ2-3; 7 positions agree with TRBD1. From germline, CDR1 is MNHNS and CDR2 SASEGT. This CDR3 spans 14 amino acids. Trimming cost V 5 bases and J 2 bases; bases outside gene matches: 4. CDR3 nucleotide sequence: TGTGCCAGCAGTTTGGACAGGAACACAGATACGCAGTATTTT. Translating it yields CASSLDRNTDTQYF.

The rearrangement links TRBV6-5 to TRBJ2-7; 9 bases map to TRBD1. The CDR3 totals 15 residues. The germline V gene has CDR1 MNHEY and CDR2 SVGAGI. The V gene end was trimmed by 5 bases and the J gene end by 5 bases; junction bases not matched to a gene: 10. The CDR3 loop reads CASSAPGQGANEQYF. In DNA, the CDR3 is TGTGCCAGCAGTGCCCCGGGACAGGGAGCCAACGAGCAGTACTTC.

The chain carries TRBV5-6 and TRBJ2-2, with unresolved D. Germline-derived CDR1 and CDR2 are SGHDT and YYEEEE. Deletions cut 4 bases from V and 1 base from J, with 11 bases between. The CDR3 loop spans 15 amino acids. The chain's CDR3 is CASSPIAGNTGELFF. The CDR3 coding sequence is TGTGCCAGCAGCCCAATTGCAGGGAACACCGGGGAGCTGTTTTTT.

This clone has more than one count but fewer than ten. The identical CDR3 is also encoded by other nucleotide sequences in the sample. The V call is TRBV5-1, the J call TRBJ1-1; 9 bases are a match to TRBD1. CDR1 and CDR2 from the germline V gene are SGHRS and YFSETQ. The CDR3 runs 14 residues. After removal of 0 bases from V and 3 bases from J, the junction contained 0 bases not matched to a gene. CDR3 region: CASSLGTGDTEAFF. The CDR3 coding sequence is TGCGCCAGCAGCTTGGGGACAGGGGACACTGAAGCTTTCTTT.

The rearrangement joins TRBV28 to TRBJ2-5, with a possible D match to TRBD1 (6 bases). The germline CDR1 and CDR2 sequences are MDHEN and SYDVKM. Trimming took off 6 bases at V and 5 bases at J, with 22 bases between the two ends. The CDR3 runs to 16 residues. This chain's CDR3 is CASRPPLVGGSETQYF. CDR3 nucleotide sequence: TGTGCCAGCAGGCCACCTCTAGTAGGGGGTAGTGAGACCCAGTACTTC.

CDR3 sequence: CASSVVGTGTGGGETQYF. The CDR3 coding sequence is TGTGCCAGCAGCGTAGTGGGGACCGGGACAGGGGGAGGAGAGACCCAGTACTTC. This chain connects TRBV9 to TRBJ2-5; 11 bases are shared with TRBD1. V was clipped by 0 bases and J by 4 bases; unmatched bases: 11. Per the germline V gene, CDR1 is SGDLS and CDR2 is YYNGEE. CDR3 size: 18 residues.

This clone turned up a few times. J is TRBJ2-5 and V is TRBV5-1; tentative D call: TRBD2 (7 bases). The V gene lost 0 bases and the J gene lost 0 bases, with 9 bases spanning the gap. The CDR3 is 15 amino acids. Germline CDR1 is SGHRS and CDR2 is YFSETQ. The chain's CDR3 is CASSLGGGNQETQYF. In nucleotides, the CDR3 is TGCGCCAGCAGCTTGGGCGGGGGCAACCAAGAGACCCAGTACTTC.

The V and J genes are TRBV6-6 and TRBJ2-2, with 8 nucleotides matching TRBD2. V lost 2 bases, J lost 9 bases, and 5 bases stayed unmatched. The CDR3 has 14 amino acids. Per germline, CDR1 MNHNY and CDR2 SVGAGI (reference sequence). The CDR3 sequence is CASSYVGGARELFF. In DNA, the CDR3 is TGTGCCAGCAGTTACGTCGGGGGGGCCCGGGAGCTGTTTTTT.

The rearrangement links TRBV29-1 to TRBJ2-7, with D perhaps TRBD1 (6 bases). The CDR3 totals 16 residues. Trimming shortened V by 7 bases and J by 7 bases, and 29 bases separated the two germline ends. Germline lookup yields CDR1 SQVTM and CDR2 ANQGSEA. DNA of the CDR3: TGCAGCGCCCTTAAACGGGGCTTGGGGGCGTCACGGGAGCAGTACTTC. This codes for CSALKRGLGASREQYF.

CDR3 nucleotide sequence: TGTGCCAGCAGCCCCTACAGGGTGCGTGCGACCCAGTACTTC. Protein: CASSPYRVRATQYF. This chain uses TRBV5-8 with TRBJ2-5; D may be TRBD1 (6 bases). This CDR3 has 14 amino acids. Per germline, CDR1 SGHTS and CDR2 YDEGEE. Trimming cost V 4 bases and J 7 bases, with 17 bases left between them.

The chain has TRBV6-5 and TRBJ1-5; no clear D. The CDR3 sequence is 16 residues long. Germline assignment: CDR1 MNHEY and CDR2 SVGAGI. Deletions cut 4 bases from V and 6 bases from J, with 19 bases between. CDR3: CASSFRRLEGGQPQHF. The CDR3 nucleotides are TGTGCCAGCAGTTTTCGACGCTTAGAGGGTGGTCAGCCCCAGCATTTT.

This chain links TRBV7-2 with TRBJ2-7; D may match TRBD1 or TRBD2 (5 bases each). The germline gives CDR1 SGHTA, CDR2 FQGNSA. The length of the CDR3 is 15 residues. The V end was cut by 2 bases, the J end by 2 bases, with 13 bases between. CDR3 DNA: TGTGCCAGCAGCTTAACGTCGGGACCCGCCTACGAGCAGTACTTC. Encoded protein: CASSLTSGPAYEQYF.

This sequence joins TRBV2 and TRBJ2-1; perhaps TRBD1 as D (5 bases). Germline-derived CDR1 and CDR2 are SNHLY and FYNNEI. Trimming removed 7 bases at V and 7 bases at J, with 14 bases between. CDR3 length: 13 residues. The CDR3 DNA reads as TGTGCCAGCATTTGGGGCCAGACTAATGAGCAGTTCTTC. It codes for CASIWGQTNEQFF.

As regards this clone: Distinct nucleotide sequences in the sample also encode this CDR3. The genes are TRBV7-9 and TRBJ1-1, with D perhaps matching TRBD1 (6 bases). Germline V gene sequence: CDR1 SEHNR, CDR2 FQNEAQ (reference sequence). The CDR3 length is 13 residues. Trimming shortened V by 5 bases and J by 1 base, and 8 bases separated the two germline ends. The CDR3 coding sequence is TGTGCCAGCAGCCTACAGGGGAACACTGAAGCTTTCTTT. This translates into CASSLQGNTEAFF.

The chain employs TRBV19 and TRBJ2-3; D remains ambiguous. The CDR3 loop spans 13 amino acids. Germline CDR1 and CDR2: LNHDA and SQIVND (reference sequence). V was shortened by 7 bases and J by 1 base, with 9 bases between the two germline ends. For the CDR3, the DNA is TGTGCCAGTATGGGCAGTCGCACAGATACGCAGTATTTT. Translation gives CASMGSRTDTQYF.

The chain recombines TRBV28 with TRBJ1-2; D call uncertain. The length of the CDR3 is 14 residues. Looked up from germline, CDR1 is MDHEN and CDR2 is SYDVKM. V lost 7 bases and J lost 0, with 12 bases in between. The CDR3 protein is CASTHEVTNYGYTF. The CDR3 bases are TGTGCCAGCACGCACGAAGTTACTAACTATGGCTACACCTTC.

The chain combines TRBV7-6 with TRBJ1-6; 9 nucleotides line up with TRBD1. This CDR3 has 16 residues. Trimming removed 0 bases from V and 7 bases from J; junction bases left unmatched: 4. From germline, CDR1 is SGHVS and CDR2 FNYEAQ. CDR3 coding DNA: TGTGCCAGCAGCTTAGCGCTACAGGGGGCAAATTCACCCCTCCACTTT. Its protein is CASSLALQGANSPLHF.

The rearrangement joins TRBV7-9 to TRBJ1-1; no reliable D call. This CDR3 comprises 12 residues. CDR1 SEHNR and CDR2 FQNEAQ come from the germline V gene (reference sequence). Trimming removed 6 bases from V and 3 bases from J, with 8 bases in between. In nucleotides, the CDR3 is TGTGCCAGCAGTTGGAGGGACACTGAAGCTTTCTTT. Translated, it gives CASSWRDTEAFF.

The chain has TRBV6-1 and TRBJ2-3; TRBD2 agrees at 9 bases. The CDR3 runs 15 residues. The ends lost 4 bases at V and 5 bases at J; junction bases unmatched: 7. Germline V gives CDR1 MNHNS, CDR2 SASEGT. DNA for the CDR3: TGTGCCAGCAGTGGCGGGGGGGCGGGTGTAGATACGCAGTATTTT. Protein product: CASSGGGAGVDTQYF.